The 32 T cell receptor beta chains listed next were all sequenced from one sample in a study of blood T cell repertoires in COVID-19. TCRdb's copy holds only in-frame clones and misses some; the assay was immunoSEQ multiplex PCR. The sample records over 250,000 clones, roughly 86% being singletons. Specimen: PBMCs or T cells enriched from blood (not recorded which). These receptor sequences come from a woman aged 18-29 years who had recovered from COVID-19.

This clone was picked up one time. The genes are TRBV11-2 and TRBJ1-4, with D uncertain. From germline, CDR1 is SGHAT and CDR2 FQNNGV. V was cut by 3 bases and J by 10 bases, with 12 bases left in between. The CDR3 runs to 13 residues. CDR3 protein: CASSFGQLGKLFF. Here the CDR3 DNA reads TGTGCCAGCAGCTTTGGGCAGTTGGGAAAACTGTTTTTT.

J is TRBJ2-2 and V is TRBV9, with 10 bases identical to TRBD2. Unmatched junction bases numbered 3, after V lost 0 bases and J lost 4 bases. CDR1 and CDR2 from the germline V gene are SGDLS and YYNGEE. The CDR3 covers 16 residues. As DNA, the CDR3 is TGTGCCAGCAGCGTAGCGAGCGGGGGGGGCACCGGGGAGCTGTTTTTT. Its translation: CASSVASGGGTGELFF.

The J gene is TRBJ1-5, the V gene TRBV2; 7 nucleotides agree with TRBD1. The trim removed 6 bases at V and 7 bases at J, leaving 12 bases unmatched. The CDR3 loop spans 15 amino acids. Germline lookup yields CDR1 SNHLY and CDR2 FYNNEI. This chain's CDR3 is CASSTMGQSGQPQHF. In nucleotides, the CDR3 is TGTGCCAGCAGCACAATGGGACAGTCTGGGCAGCCCCAGCATTTT.

The chain recombines TRBV3-1 (or the pseudogene TRBV3-2) with TRBJ2-5; the D gene is possibly TRBD2 (5 bases). V lost 8 bases and J 1 base, leaving 8 bases between the germline ends. The length of the CDR3 is 12 residues. Per the germline V gene, CDR1 is LGHDT and CDR2 is YNNKEL (reference sequence). CDR3 coding DNA: TGTGCCAGCCGGGGAAGCCAAGAGACCCAGTACTTC. Protein sequence: CASRGSQETQYF.

This chain joins TRBV19 and TRBJ2-3; TRBD2 agrees at 9 bases. From germline, CDR1 is LNHDA and CDR2 SQIVND (reference sequence). V lost 8 bases, J lost 3 bases, and 6 bases stayed unmatched. The CDR3 totals 14 residues. The CDR3 here is CASRTAGGTDTQYF. CDR3 DNA sequence: TGTGCCAGTCGTACAGCGGGAGGTACAGATACGCAGTATTTT.

This clone was seen a handful of times. This chain uses TRBV30 with TRBJ1-3; 8 bases line up with TRBD1. The germline CDR1 and CDR2 sequences are GTSNPN and SVGIG (reference sequence). V dropped 6 bases and J dropped 0; count of bases not matched to a gene: 4. The CDR3 length is 14 residues. The CDR3 nucleotides are TGTGCCTGCCGAACAGGGGGCTCTGGAAACACCATATATTTT. Encoded protein: CACRTGGSGNTIYF.

The chain joins TRBV28 to TRBJ2-3; 8 bases map to TRBD1. V dropped 6 bases and J dropped 2; count of bases not matched to a gene: 1. The germline V gene encodes CDR1 MDHEN and CDR2 SYDVKM. The CDR3 has 13 residues. DNA for the CDR3: TGTGCCAGCAGGGACAGGGTCACAGATACGCAGTATTTT. Its translation is CASRDRVTDTQYF.

The chain is built from TRBV2 and TRBJ2-5; D call uncertain. The V and J ends lost 3 bases and 4 bases respectively, with 12 bases between them. This CDR3 spans 14 amino acids. CDR1 SNHLY and CDR2 FYNNEI come from the germline V gene. CDR3 nucleotide sequence: TGTGCCAGCAGTGAGATCCGGTCTCGAGAGACCCAGTACTTC. As protein: CASSEIRSRETQYF.

This clone is a singleton in its sample. The chain has TRBV5-1 and TRBJ2-1, with a weak D call TRBD2 (6 bases). The germline V gene has CDR1 SGHRS and CDR2 YFSETQ. Trimming removed 4 bases at V and 0 bases at J, with 11 bases between. The CDR3 loop spans 15 amino acids. CDR3 region: CASSLDYGSYNEQFF. In DNA, the CDR3 is TGCGCCAGCAGCCTGGACTACGGCTCCTACAATGAGCAGTTCTTC.

This clone appeared a few times. The same CDR3 also results from other DNA sequences found in this sample. V and J are TRBV29-1 and TRBJ2-7; no definite D call. Germline CDR1 is SQVTM and CDR2 is ANQGSEA. V lost 1 base and J lost 0, with 7 bases in between. The CDR3 extends over 13 amino acids. CDR3 protein: CSVEAGNSYEQYF. The CDR3 DNA follows: TGCAGCGTTGAAGCGGGTAACTCCTACGAGCAGTACTTC.

The chain is built from TRBV5-4 and TRBJ2-1; TRBD2 matches 7 bases. Trimming removed 2 bases from V and 5 bases from J; junction bases left unmatched: 10. The germline V gene has CDR1 SGHNT and CDR2 YYREEE (reference sequence). The CDR3 totals 16 residues. The CDR3 reads CASSFLDGLVDNEQFF. In DNA, the CDR3 is TGTGCCAGCAGCTTTTTAGATGGACTAGTAGACAATGAGCAGTTCTTC.

The V and J genes are TRBV11-2 and TRBJ2-7, with a tentative D call TRBD2 (6 bases). Trimming stripped 5 bases from V and 0 bases from J, with 17 bases between. The CDR3 contains 16 residues. CDR1 is SGHAT, CDR2 FQNNGV, per germline. The CDR3 reads CASSGFGGSTSYEQYF. DNA for the CDR3: TGTGCCAGCAGCGGCTTTGGGGGGTCTACCTCCTACGAGCAGTACTTC.

This chain connects TRBV12-2 to TRBJ1-2. TRBV12-2 is deemed a pseudogene. The CDR3 covers 15 residues. The CDR3 DNA reads TGTGCAAGTCGCTTCAGGACCGACGGGAAATATGGCTACACCTTC. This codes for CASRFRTDGKYGYTF.

V and J are TRBV27 and TRBJ2-7; the match to TRBD2 covers 8 bases. The CDR3 totals 12 residues. The V gene end was trimmed by 3 bases and the J gene end by 8 bases; junction bases not matched to a gene: 3. Germline V gene data show CDR1 as MNHEY and CDR2 as SMNVEV (reference sequence). The CDR3 DNA reads TGTGCCAGCAGTTTTGGCGGGAGGCAGCAGTACTTC. Translating gives CASSFGGRQQYF.

The CDR3 DNA reads TGTGCCATCAGTGGCGTGGGGGCGGTAGATACGCAGTATTTT. Amino acid sequence: CAISGVGAVDTQYF. The chain is built from TRBV10-3 and TRBJ2-3; tentatively, D is TRBD1 (6 bases). With 4 bases removed from V and 5 bases from J, the gap between germline ends came to 13 bases. The CDR3 totals 14 residues. Germline lookup yields CDR1 ENHRY and CDR2 SYGVKD.

The chain recombines TRBV5-4 with TRBJ2-1; D is perhaps TRBD1 (5 bases). Germline CDR1 SGHNT, CDR2 YYREEE (reference sequence). Between the trimmed V and J ends, which lost 4 bases and 0 bases, there was a span of 11 bases. The CDR3 extends over 15 amino acids. The CDR3 DNA follows: TGTGCCAGCAGCGCTACAGACAGCTCCTACAATGAGCAGTTCTTC. Amino acids: CASSATDSSYNEQFF. The variable domain in full, with the rest retrieved from reference TRBV5-4 and TRBJ2-1, is ETGVTQSPTHLIKTRGQQVTLRCSSQSGHNTVSWYQQALGQGPQFIFQYYREEENGRGNFPPRFSGLQFPNYSSELNVNALELDDSALYLCASSATDSSYNEQFFGPGTRLTVL.

J is TRBJ1-2 and V is TRBV4-3; D is ambiguous. Germline lookup yields CDR1 LGHNA and CDR2 YSLEER. V was clipped by 1 base and J by 8 bases, with 11 bases between them. The CDR3 extends over 13 amino acids. The CDR3 DNA is TGCGCCAGCAGCCAAGTCTGGGGAGACGGCTACACCTTC. The encoded protein is CASSQVWGDGYTF.

This clone was detected only once. This CDR3 reads CASIGGTSVNNEQFF. Here the CDR3 DNA reads TGTGCCAGTATCGGCGGGACTAGCGTCAACAATGAGCAGTTCTTC. The chain couples TRBV3-1 (or the pseudogene TRBV3-2) to TRBJ2-1; 10 bases agree with TRBD2. Germline V gives CDR1 LGHDT, CDR2 YNNKEL (reference sequence). Trimming took 9 bases from V and 5 from J; bases not matched to a gene: 10. This CDR3 has 15 amino acids.

The chain links TRBV19 to TRBJ2-1, with 9 bases fitting TRBD2. V lost 4 bases, J lost 4 bases, and 5 bases stayed unmatched. The germline V gene has CDR1 LNHDA and CDR2 SQIVND (reference sequence). There are 15 residues in the CDR3. CDR3 region: CASSTGTSYYNEQFF. CDR3 nucleotide sequence: TGTGCCAGTAGTACTGGGACTAGCTATTACAATGAGCAGTTCTTC.

The chain has TRBV5-4 and TRBJ1-1; 7 bases align to TRBD1. From germline, CDR1 is SGHNT and CDR2 YYREEE (reference sequence). The CDR3 runs 14 residues. J was trimmed by 4 bases and V by 2 bases; bases with no gene match: 5. The CDR3 here is CASSFEGARTEAFF. CDR3 sequence (DNA): TGTGCCAGCAGCTTTGAGGGGGCGCGCACTGAAGCTTTCTTT.

The chain is built from TRBV28 and TRBJ2-2; D perhaps matches TRBD2 (5 bases). V lost 1 base, J lost 3 bases, and 6 bases lay in between. The germline CDR1 and CDR2 sequences are MDHEN and SYDVKM. The CDR3 contains 14 residues. This CDR3 reads CASSLSSHTGELFF. The CDR3 bases are TGTGCCAGCAGTTTATCTAGCCACACCGGGGAGCTGTTTTTT.

V and J are TRBV27 and TRBJ2-1; TRBD1 matches 7 bases. This CDR3 has 15 residues. V trimming: 2 bases; J trimming: 3 bases; junction bases outside the gene matches: 4. Germline CDR1 reads MNHEY; CDR2 reads SMNVEV (reference sequence). The CDR3 spells CASSLKAGGYNEQFF. CDR3 nucleotides: TGTGCCAGCAGTTTAAAGGCAGGGGGCTACAATGAGCAGTTCTTC.

The rearrangement links TRBV7-2 to TRBJ1-1, with unresolved D. The CDR3 consists of 15 residues. Germline lookup yields CDR1 SGHTA and CDR2 FQGNSA. V was trimmed by 1 base and J by 1 base, leaving 10 bases between them. For the CDR3, the DNA is TGTGCCAGCAGCTTAGATATCTACCAGAACACTGAAGCTTTCTTT. Protein product: CASSLDIYQNTEAFF.

The rearrangement uses TRBV19 and TRBJ1-1; D is uncertain. Germline CDR1 is LNHDA and CDR2 is SQIVND (reference sequence). V lost 2 bases to trimming and J lost 4 bases, with 8 bases between them. The CDR3 is 13 amino acids. The CDR3 reads CASSIRTGTEAFF. CDR3 DNA: TGTGCCAGTAGTATACGGACTGGCACTGAAGCTTTCTTT.

In its sample, this clone was seen once. This chain links TRBV10-2 with TRBJ2-1; D gene uncertain. CDR1 and CDR2 (germline): WSHSY, SAAADI. The CDR3 has 12 amino acids. V was shortened by 6 bases and J by 8 bases, with 11 bases between the two germline ends. The CDR3 loop is CASSREFDEQFF. The CDR3 DNA follows: TGCGCCAGCAGCCGCGAGTTCGATGAGCAGTTCTTC.

This chain uses TRBV29-1 with TRBJ2-5; perhaps TRBD2 as D (5 bases). The V and J ends lost 6 bases and 4 bases respectively, with 24 bases between them. Germline V gene sequence: CDR1 SQVTM, CDR2 ANQGSEA. The CDR3 has 16 residues. CDR3 sequence (DNA): TGCAGCGTCGGGGTACCACATAAAGGTGATCGAGAGACCCAGTACTTC. Protein sequence: CSVGVPHKGDRETQYF.

This clone was detected only a few times. The chain employs TRBV12-5 and TRBJ2-5; tentatively, D is TRBD2 (5 bases). CDR1 LGHNT and CDR2 FRNRAP come from the germline V gene. V was pared by 1 base and J by 2 bases, with 11 bases between. This CDR3 spans 15 amino acids. CDR3 sequence reads: CASGLGLAVQETQYF. Here the CDR3 DNA reads TGTGCTAGTGGTTTGGGTCTAGCAGTACAAGAGACCCAGTACTTC.

This chain uses TRBV7-2 with TRBJ1-3; D perhaps matches TRBD1 (5 bases). Germline CDR1 SGHTA, CDR2 FQGNSA. Trimming took off 5 bases at V and 8 bases at J, with 19 bases between the two ends. The CDR3 covers 15 residues. The CDR3 DNA reads TGTGCCAGCAGCCGGCCCCCGGGGGGGGTAGACACCATATATTTT. Translation: CASSRPPGGVDTIYF. The full variable domain, in which reference TRBV7-2 and TRBJ1-3 provide the parts outside the CDR3, is GAGVSQSPSNKVTEKGKDVELRCDPISGHTALYWYRQSLGQGLEFLIYFQGNSAPDKSGLPSDRFSAERTGGSVSTLTIQRTQQEDSAVYLCASSRPPGGVDTIYFGEGSWLTVV.

The gene calls are TRBV6-5 and TRBJ2-7; the D is unclear. Deletions cut 2 bases from V and 1 base from J, with 9 bases between. The length of the CDR3 is 14 residues. Germline values: CDR1 MNHEY, CDR2 SVGAGI. The CDR3 DNA is TGTGCCAGCAGTTACGTAGGCGGTTCCTACGAGCAGTACTTC. It encodes CASSYVGGSYEQYF.

V gene TRBV10-1 combines with J gene TRBJ1-1; possible D gene TRBD1, 5 bases. CDR3 length: 13 residues. Germline CDR1 is WNHNN and CDR2 is SYGVQD (reference sequence). V was trimmed by 0 bases and J by 8 bases, leaving 10 bases between them. The CDR3 nucleotides read TGCGCCAGCAGTGAGTCGGGGCTAAGAGAAGCTTTCTTT. This encodes CASSESGLREAFF.

The chain couples TRBV5-8 to TRBJ2-2, with TRBD2 matching over 8 bases. V shed 4 bases, J shed 3 bases, and the junction held 5 bases outside the gene matches. Germline V lookup: CDR1 SGHTS, CDR2 YDEGEE. This CDR3 comprises 15 residues. The CDR3 region is CASSPPGGDTGELFF. The CDR3 DNA reads as TGTGCCAGCAGCCCTCCGGGGGGGGACACCGGGGAGCTGTTTTTT.

With regard to this clone: Other DNA sequences within the sample encode an identical CDR3. V gene TRBV4-3 combines with J gene TRBJ2-1; a possible D gene is TRBD2 (6 bases). The germline V and J ends were trimmed by 3 bases and 7 bases, with 7 bases remaining between them. The CDR3 is made up of 12 amino acids. CDR1 and CDR2 from the germline V gene are LGHNA and YSLEER. The CDR3 coding sequence is TGCGCCAGCAGCCAGACTAGAAATGAGCAGTTCTTC. Its translation is CASSQTRNEQFF.